The sequence of this TCR beta chain was determined in a study of blood T cell repertoires in COVID-19. Study background: Italy, Spain and the United States were the sources of the convalescent and acute COVID-19 samples. PBMCs, B-cell-depleted T cells, or T cells provided the cDNA or gDNA that made up the material.

Per the study methods: Amplification with reference gene primers provided the estimates of nucleated cell counts. Repertoires were generated with immunoSEQ multiplex PCR, while TCRdb's copy carries only in-frame clones and drops some. V, J and clone size are those of that table, while D and trimming were read from the DNA. The sample lists 130,000 to 150,000 clones; 81% were seen once. The CDR3 has 13 residues. Trimming removed 7 bases from V and 2 bases from J, with 11 bases in between. Germline values: CDR1 MNHEY, CDR2 SVGAGI. This chain uses TRBV6-5 with TRBJ1-2; maybe TRBD1 (5 bases). The sequenced material came from peripheral blood. This clonotype was obtained from a human donor in a cohort sampled during active COVID-19. The CDR3 coding sequence is TGTGCCAGCACGAAGGGGATGAACTATGGCTACACCTTC. It specifies CASTKGMNYGYTF.